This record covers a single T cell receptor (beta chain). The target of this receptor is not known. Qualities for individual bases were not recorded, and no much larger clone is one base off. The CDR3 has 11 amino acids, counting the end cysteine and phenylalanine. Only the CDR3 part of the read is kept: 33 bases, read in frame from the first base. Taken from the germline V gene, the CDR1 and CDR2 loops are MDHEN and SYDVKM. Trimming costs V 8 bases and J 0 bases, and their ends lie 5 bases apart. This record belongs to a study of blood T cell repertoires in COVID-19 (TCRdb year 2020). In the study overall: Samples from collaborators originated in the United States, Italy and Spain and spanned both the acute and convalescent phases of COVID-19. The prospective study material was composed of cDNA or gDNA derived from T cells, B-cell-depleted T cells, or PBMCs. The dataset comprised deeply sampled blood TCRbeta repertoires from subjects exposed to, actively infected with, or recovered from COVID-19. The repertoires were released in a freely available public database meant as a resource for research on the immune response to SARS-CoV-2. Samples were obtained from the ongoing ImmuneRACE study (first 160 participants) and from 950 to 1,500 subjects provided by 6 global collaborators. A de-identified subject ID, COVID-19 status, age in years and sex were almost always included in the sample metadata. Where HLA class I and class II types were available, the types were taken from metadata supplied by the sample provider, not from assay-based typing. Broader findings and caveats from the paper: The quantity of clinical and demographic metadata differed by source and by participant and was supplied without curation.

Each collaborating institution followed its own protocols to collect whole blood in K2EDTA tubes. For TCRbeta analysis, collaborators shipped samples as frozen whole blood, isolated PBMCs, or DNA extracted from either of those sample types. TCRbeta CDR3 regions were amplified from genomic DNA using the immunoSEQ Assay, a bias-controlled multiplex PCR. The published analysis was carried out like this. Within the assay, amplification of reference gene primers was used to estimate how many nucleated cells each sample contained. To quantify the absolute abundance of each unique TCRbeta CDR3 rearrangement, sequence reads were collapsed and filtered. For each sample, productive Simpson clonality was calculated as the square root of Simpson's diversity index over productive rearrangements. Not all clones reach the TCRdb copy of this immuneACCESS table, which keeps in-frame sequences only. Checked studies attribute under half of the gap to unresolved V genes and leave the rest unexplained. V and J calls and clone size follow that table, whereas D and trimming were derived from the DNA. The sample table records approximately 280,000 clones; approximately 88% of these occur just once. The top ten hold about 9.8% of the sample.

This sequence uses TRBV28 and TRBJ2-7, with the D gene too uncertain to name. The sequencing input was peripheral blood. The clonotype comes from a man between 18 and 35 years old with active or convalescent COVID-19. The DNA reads TGTGCCAGCTCCTCCTCCTACGAGCAGTACTTC. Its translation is CASSSSYEQYF.